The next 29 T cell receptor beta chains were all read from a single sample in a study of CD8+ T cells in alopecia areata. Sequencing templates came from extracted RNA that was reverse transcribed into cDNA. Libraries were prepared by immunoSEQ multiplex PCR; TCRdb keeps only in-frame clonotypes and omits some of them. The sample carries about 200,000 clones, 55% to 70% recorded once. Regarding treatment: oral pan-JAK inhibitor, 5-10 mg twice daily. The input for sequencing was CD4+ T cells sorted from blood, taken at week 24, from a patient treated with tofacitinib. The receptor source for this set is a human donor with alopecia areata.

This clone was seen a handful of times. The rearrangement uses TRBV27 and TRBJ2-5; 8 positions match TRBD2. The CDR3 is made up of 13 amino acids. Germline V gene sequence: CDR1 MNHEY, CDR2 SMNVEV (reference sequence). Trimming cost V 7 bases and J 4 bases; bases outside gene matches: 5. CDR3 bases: TGTGCCAGCACCTTCCGGGGGGGAGAGACCCAGTACTTC. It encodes CASTFRGGETQYF.

CDR3 sequence (DNA): TGTGCCAGCCAAGAGAACCGGGACAGCGGCTACGAGCAGTACTTC. It is translated as CASQENRDSGYEQYF. The V gene is TRBV2, the J gene TRBJ2-7, with TRBD1 identical over 7 bases. The germline V gene encodes CDR1 SNHLY and CDR2 FYNNEI. The ends lost 8 bases at V and 3 bases at J; junction bases unmatched: 13. The CDR3 is 15 residues long.

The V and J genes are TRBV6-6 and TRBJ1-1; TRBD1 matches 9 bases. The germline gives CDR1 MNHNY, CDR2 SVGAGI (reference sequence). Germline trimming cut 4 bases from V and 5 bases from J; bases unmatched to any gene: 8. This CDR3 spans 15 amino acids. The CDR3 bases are TGTGCCAGCAGTTCAGGACAGGGGTTCGCGACTGAAGCTTTCTTT. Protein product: CASSSGQGFATEAFF.

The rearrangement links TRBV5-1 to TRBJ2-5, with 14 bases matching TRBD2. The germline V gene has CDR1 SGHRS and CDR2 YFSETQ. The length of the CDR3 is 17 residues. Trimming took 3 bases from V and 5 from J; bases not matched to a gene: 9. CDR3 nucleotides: TGCGCCAGCAGCTCGGGACTAGCGGGAGATGACGGGGAGACCCAGTACTTC. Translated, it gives CASSSGLAGDDGETQYF.

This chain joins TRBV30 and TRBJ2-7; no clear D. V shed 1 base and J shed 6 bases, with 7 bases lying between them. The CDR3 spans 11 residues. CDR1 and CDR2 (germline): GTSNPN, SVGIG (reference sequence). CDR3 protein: CAWSELLEQYF. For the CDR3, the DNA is TGTGCCTGGAGTGAGCTCCTCGAGCAGTACTTC. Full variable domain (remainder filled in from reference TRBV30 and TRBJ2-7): SQTIHQWPATLVQPVGSPLSLECTVEGTSNPNLYWYRQAAGRGLQLLFYSVGIGQISSEVPQNLSASRPQDRQFILSSKKLLLSDSGFYLCAWSELLEQYFGPGTRLTVT.

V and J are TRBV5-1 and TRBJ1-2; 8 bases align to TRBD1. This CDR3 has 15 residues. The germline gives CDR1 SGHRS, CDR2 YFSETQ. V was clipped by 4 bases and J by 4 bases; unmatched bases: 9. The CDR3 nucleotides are TGCGCCAGCAGCCCAAAGACAGGGGCTTCCTATGGCTACACCTTC. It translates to CASSPKTGASYGYTF.

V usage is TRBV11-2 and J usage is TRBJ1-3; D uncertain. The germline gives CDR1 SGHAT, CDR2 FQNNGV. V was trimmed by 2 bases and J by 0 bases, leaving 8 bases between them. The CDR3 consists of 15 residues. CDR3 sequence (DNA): TGTGCCAGCAGCTTATCTCGGGACTCTGGAAACACCATATATTTT. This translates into CASSLSRDSGNTIYF.

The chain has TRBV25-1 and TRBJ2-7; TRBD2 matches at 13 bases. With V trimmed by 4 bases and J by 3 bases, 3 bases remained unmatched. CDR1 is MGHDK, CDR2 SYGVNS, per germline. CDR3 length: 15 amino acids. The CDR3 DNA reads TGTGCCAGCAGTGGGCGGACTAGCGGGAGCTACGAGCAGTACTTC. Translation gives CASSGRTSGSYEQYF.

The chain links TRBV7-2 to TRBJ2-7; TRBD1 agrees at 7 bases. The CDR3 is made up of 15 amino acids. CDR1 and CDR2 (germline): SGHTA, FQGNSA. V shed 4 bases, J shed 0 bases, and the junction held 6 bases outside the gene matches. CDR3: CASSYPGQLSYEQYF. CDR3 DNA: TGTGCCAGCAGCTATCCGGGACAGCTCTCCTACGAGCAGTACTTC.

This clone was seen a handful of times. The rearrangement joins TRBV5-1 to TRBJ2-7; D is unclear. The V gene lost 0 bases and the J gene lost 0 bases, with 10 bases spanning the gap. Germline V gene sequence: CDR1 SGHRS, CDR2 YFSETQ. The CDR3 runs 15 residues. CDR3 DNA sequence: TGCGCCAGCAGCTTGGCCGAGACCGGCTCCTACGAGCAGTACTTC. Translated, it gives CASSLAETGSYEQYF.

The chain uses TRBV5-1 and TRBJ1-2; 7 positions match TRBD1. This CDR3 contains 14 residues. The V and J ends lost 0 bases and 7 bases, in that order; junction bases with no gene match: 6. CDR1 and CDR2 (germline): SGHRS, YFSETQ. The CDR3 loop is CASSLAGGSAGYTF. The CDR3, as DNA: TGCGCCAGCAGCTTGGCAGGGGGAAGCGCTGGCTACACCTTC.

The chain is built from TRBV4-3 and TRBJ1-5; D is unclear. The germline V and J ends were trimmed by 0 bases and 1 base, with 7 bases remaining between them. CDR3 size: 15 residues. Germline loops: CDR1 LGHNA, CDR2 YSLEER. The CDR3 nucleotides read TGCGCCAGCAGCCAAGAAAAACCAAGCAATCAGCCCCAGCATTTT. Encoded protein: CASSQEKPSNQPQHF.

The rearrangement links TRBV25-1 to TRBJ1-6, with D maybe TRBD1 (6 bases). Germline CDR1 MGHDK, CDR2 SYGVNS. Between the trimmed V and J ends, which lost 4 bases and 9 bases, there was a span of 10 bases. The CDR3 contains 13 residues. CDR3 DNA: TGTGCCAGCAGTGGAAGGACAGTTTCACCCCTCCACTTT. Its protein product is CASSGRTVSPLHF. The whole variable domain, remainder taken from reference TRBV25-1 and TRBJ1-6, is EADIYQTPRYLVIGTGKKITLECSQTMGHDKMYWYQQDPGMELHLIHYSYGVNSTEKGDLSSESTVSRIRTEHFPLTLESARPSHTSQYLCASSGRTVSPLHFGNGTRLTVT.

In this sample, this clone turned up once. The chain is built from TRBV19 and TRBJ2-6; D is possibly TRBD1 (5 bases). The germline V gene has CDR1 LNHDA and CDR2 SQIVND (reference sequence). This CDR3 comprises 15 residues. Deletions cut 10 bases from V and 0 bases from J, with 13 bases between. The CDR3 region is CATTGFLSGANVLTF. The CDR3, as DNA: TGTGCCACTACAGGATTCCTCTCTGGGGCCAACGTCCTGACTTTC.

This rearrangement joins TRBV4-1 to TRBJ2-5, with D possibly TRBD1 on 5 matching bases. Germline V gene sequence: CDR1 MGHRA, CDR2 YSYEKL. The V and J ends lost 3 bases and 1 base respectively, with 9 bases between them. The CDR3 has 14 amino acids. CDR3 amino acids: CASSQWGVQETQYF. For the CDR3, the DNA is TGCGCCAGCAGCCAGTGGGGCGTCCAAGAGACCCAGTACTTC.

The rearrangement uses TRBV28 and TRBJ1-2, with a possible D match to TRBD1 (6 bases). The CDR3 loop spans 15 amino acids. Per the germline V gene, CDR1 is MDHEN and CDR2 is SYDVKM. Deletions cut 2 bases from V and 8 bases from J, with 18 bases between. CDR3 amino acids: CASSLLQGGVGGYTF. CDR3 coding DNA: TGTGCCAGCAGTTTACTTCAAGGGGGAGTAGGCGGCTACACCTTC.

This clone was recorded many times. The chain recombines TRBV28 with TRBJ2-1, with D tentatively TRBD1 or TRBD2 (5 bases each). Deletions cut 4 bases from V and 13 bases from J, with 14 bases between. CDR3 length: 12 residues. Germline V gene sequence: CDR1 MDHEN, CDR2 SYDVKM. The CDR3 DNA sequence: TGTGCCAGCAGTTCCCGAGGGGCGGATCAGTTCTTC. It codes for CASSSRGADQFF.

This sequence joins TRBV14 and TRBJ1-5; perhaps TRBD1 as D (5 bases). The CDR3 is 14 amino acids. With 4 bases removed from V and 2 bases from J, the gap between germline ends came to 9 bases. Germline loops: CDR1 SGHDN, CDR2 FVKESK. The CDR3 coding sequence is TGTGCCAGCAGCCGGCTAGGGGGCAATCAGCCCCAGCATTTT. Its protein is CASSRLGGNQPQHF.

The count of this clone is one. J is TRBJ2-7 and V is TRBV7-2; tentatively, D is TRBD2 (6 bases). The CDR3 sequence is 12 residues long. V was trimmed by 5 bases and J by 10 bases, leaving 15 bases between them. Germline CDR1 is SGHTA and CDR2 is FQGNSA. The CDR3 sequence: CASSPGAGRQYF. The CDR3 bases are TGTGCCAGCAGCCCAGGTGCGGGGCGCCAGTACTTC.

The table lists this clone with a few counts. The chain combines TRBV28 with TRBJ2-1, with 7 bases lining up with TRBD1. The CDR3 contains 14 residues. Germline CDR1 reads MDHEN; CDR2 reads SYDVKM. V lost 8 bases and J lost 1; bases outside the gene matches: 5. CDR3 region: CASVDRASYNEQFF. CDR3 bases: TGTGCCAGCGTTGACAGGGCATCCTACAATGAGCAGTTCTTC. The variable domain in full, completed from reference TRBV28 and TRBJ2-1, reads DVKVTQSSRYLVKRTGEKVFLECVQDMDHENMFWYRQDPGLGLRLIYFSYDVKMKEKGDIPEGYSVSREKKERFSLILESASTNQTSMYLCASVDRASYNEQFFGPGTRLTVL.

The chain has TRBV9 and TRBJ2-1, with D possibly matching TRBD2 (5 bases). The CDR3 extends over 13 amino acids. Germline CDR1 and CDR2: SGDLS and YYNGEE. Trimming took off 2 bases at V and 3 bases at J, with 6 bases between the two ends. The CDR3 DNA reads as TGTGCCAGCAGCGTGGAGGACTACAATGAGCAGTTCTTC. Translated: CASSVEDYNEQFF.

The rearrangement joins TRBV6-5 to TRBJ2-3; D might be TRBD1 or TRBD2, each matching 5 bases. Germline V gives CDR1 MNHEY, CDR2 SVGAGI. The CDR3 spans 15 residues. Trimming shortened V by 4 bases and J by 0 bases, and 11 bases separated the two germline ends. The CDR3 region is CASSFGTGSTDTQYF. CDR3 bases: TGTGCCAGCAGTTTCGGGACGGGTAGCACAGATACGCAGTATTTT.

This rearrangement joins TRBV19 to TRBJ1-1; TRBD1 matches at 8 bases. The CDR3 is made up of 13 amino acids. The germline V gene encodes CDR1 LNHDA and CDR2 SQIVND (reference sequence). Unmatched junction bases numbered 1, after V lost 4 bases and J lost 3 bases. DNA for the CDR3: TGTGCCAGTAGTACACAGGGGGACACTGAAGCTTTCTTT. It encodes CASSTQGDTEAFF. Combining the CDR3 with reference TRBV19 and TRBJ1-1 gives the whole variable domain DGGITQSPKYLFRKEGQNVTLSCEQNLNHDAMYWYRQDPGQGLRLIYYSQIVNDFQKGDIAEGYSVSREKKESFPLTVTSAQKNPTAFYLCASSTQGDTEAFFGQGTRLTVV.

CDR3 amino acids: CASRTGGSYEQYF. The CDR3 DNA reads TGTGCCAGTCGGACAGGGGGCTCCTACGAGCAGTACTTC. The chain joins TRBV19 to TRBJ2-7; 10 nucleotides match TRBD1. Germline V gives CDR1 LNHDA, CDR2 SQIVND (reference sequence). J gave up 0 bases and V 8 bases, and 1 base lay outside the gene matches. The CDR3 has 13 residues.

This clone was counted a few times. The DNA for the CDR3 is TGCAGCGTAAGCCAGACCTTCCAAGAGACCCAGTACTTC. It translates to CSVSQTFQETQYF. The gene calls are TRBV29-1 and TRBJ2-5; D is unresolved. Germline V CDR1 and CDR2: SQVTM, ANQGSEA. CDR3 length: 13 residues. Trimming left V 6 bases short and J 1 base short, with 12 bases between.

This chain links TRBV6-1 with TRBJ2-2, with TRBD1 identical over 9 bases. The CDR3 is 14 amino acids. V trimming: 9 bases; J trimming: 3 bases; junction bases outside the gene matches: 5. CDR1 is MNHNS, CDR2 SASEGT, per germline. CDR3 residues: CASGRTGDTGELFF. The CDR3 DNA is TGTGCCAGTGGCCGGACAGGGGACACCGGGGAGCTGTTTTTT.

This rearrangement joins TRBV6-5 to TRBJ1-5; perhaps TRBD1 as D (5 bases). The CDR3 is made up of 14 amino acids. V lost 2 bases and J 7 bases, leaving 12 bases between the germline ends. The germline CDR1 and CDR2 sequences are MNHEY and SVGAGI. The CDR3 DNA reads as TGTGCCAGCAGTTACCCGAATGAGGGGCAGCCCCAGCATTTT. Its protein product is CASSYPNEGQPQHF.

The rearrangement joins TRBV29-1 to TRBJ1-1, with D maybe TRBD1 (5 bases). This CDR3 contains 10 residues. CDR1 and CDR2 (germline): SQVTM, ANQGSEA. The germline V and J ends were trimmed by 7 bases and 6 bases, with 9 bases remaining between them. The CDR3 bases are TGCAGCGGAGGGGCGGCTGAAGCTTTCTTT. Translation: CSGGAAEAFF.

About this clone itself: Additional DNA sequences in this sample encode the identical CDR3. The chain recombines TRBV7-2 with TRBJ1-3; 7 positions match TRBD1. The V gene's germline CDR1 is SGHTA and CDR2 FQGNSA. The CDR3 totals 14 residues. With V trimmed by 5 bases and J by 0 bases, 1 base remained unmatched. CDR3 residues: CASSRDSSGNTIYF. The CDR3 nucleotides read TGTGCCAGCAGCCGGGACAGCTCTGGAAACACCATATATTTT.